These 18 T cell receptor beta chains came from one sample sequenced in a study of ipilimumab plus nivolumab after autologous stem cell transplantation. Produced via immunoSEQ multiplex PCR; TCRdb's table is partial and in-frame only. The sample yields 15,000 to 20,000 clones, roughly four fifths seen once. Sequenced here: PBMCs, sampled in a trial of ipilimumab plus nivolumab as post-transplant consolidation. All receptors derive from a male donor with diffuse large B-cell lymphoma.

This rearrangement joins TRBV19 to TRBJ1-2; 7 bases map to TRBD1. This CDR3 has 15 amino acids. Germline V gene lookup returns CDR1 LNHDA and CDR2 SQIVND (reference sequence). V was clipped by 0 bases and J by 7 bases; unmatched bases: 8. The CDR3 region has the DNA TGTGCCAGTAGTATAGATCAACAGGGGCACGGTGGCTACACCTTC. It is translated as CASSIDQQGHGGYTF.

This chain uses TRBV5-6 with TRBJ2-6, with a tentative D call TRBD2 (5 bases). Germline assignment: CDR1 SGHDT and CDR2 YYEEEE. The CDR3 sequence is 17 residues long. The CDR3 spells CPAALTIVKSRANVLTF. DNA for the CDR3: TGTCCAGCGGCGCTTACAATAGTCAAAAGTCGGGCCAACGTCCTGACTTTC.

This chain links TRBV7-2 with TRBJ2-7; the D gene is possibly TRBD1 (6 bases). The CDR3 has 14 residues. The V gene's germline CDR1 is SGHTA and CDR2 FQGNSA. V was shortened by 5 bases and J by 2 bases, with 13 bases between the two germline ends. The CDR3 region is CASSKHREPYEQYF. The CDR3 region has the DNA TGTGCCAGCAGCAAACACAGGGAACCCTACGAGCAGTACTTC.

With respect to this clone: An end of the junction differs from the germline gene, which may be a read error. CDR3 residues: CANSVDGGNTIYF. The CDR3 DNA follows: TGTGCCAACAGCGTAGATGGTGGGAACACCATATATTTT. The chain employs TRBV9 and TRBJ1-3; D remains unclear. Germline CDR1 SGDLS, CDR2 YYNGEE. The CDR3 length is 13 residues. Complete variable domain (other parts from reference TRBV9 and TRBJ1-3): DSGVTQTPKHLITATGQRVTLRCSPRSGDLSVYWYQQSLDQGLQFLIQYYNGEERAKGNILERFSAQQFPDLHSELNLSSLELGDSALYFCANSVDGGNTIYFGEGSWLTVV.

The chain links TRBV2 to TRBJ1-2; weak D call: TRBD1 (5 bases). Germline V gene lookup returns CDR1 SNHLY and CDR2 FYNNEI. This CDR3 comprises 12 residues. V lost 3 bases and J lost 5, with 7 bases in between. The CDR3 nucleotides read TGTGCCAGCAGTGATCAGGGTTATGGCTACACCTTC. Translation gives CASSDQGYGYTF.

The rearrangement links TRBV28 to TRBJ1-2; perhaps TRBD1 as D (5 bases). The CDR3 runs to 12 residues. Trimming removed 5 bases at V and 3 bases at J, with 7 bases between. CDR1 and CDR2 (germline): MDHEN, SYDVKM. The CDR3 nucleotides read TGTGCCAGCAGTACACAGGACTATGGCTACACCTTC. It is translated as CASSTQDYGYTF.

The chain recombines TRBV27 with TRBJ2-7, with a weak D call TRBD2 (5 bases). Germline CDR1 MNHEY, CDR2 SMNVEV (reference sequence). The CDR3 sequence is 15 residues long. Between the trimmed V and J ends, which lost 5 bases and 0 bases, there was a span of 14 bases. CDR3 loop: CASSPGGLSSYEQYF. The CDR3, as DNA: TGTGCCAGCAGTCCCGGAGGCTTGAGCTCCTACGAGCAGTACTTC.

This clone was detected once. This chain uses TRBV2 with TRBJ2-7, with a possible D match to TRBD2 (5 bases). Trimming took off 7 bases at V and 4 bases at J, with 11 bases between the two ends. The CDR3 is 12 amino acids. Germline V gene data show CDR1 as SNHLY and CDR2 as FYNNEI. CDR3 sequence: CASILADYEQYF. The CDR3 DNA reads TGTGCCAGCATCCTAGCTGATTACGAGCAGTACTTC.

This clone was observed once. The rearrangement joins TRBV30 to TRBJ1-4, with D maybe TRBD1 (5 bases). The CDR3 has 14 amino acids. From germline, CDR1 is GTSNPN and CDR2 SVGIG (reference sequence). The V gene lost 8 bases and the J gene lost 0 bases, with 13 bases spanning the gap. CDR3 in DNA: TGTGCCGGGGGACTCTATGCAACTAATGAAAAACTGTTTTTT. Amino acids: CAGGLYATNEKLFF.

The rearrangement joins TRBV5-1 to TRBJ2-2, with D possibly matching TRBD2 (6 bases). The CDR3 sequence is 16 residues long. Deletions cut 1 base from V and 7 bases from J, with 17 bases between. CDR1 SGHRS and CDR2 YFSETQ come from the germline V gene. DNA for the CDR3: TGCGCCAGCAGCTTGCTGGCGGGACCCGTCCACGGGGAGCTGTTTTTT. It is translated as CASSLLAGPVHGELFF.

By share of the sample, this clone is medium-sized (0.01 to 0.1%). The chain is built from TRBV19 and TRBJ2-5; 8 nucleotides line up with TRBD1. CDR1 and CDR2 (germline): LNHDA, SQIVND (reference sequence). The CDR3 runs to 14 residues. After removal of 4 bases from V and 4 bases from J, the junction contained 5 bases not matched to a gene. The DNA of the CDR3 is TGTGCCAGTAGTAAAGGACAGGGAGCAGAGACCCAGTACTTC. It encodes CASSKGQGAETQYF.

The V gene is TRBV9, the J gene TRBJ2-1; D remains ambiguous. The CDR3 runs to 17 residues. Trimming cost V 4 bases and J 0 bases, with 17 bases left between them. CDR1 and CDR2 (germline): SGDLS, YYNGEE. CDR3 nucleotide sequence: TGTGCCAGCAGCTTCCCCCTGGAGAAACCCTCCTACAATGAGCAGTTCTTC. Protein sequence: CASSFPLEKPSYNEQFF.

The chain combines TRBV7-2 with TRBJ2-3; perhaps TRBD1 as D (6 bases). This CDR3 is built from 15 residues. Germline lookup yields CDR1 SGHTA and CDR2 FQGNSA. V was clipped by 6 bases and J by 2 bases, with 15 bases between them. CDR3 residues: CASRIRTGLTDTQYF. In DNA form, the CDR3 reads TGTGCCAGCAGGATTAGAACAGGGCTCACAGATACGCAGTATTTT.

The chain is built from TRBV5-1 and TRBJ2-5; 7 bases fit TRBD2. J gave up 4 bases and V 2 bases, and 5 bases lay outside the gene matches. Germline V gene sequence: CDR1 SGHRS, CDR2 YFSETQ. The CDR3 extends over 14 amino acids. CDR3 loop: CASSFGTIGETQYF. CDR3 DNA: TGCGCCAGCAGCTTCGGGACTATCGGAGAGACCCAGTACTTC.

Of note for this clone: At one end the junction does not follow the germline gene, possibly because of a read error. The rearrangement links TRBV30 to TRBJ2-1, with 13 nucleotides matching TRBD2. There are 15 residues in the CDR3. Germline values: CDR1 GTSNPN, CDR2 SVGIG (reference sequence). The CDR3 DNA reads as TGTGCATGGACTAGCGGGAGTTTTTTAGGCAATGAGCAGTTCTTC. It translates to CAWTSGSFLGNEQFF.

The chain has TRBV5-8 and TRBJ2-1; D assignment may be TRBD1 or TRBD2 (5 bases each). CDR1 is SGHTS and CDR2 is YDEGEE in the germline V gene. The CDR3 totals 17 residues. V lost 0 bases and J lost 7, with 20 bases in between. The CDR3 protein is CASSLVRSPGRGNEQFF. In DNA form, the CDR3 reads TGTGCCAGCAGCTTGGTCCGGTCTCCGGGACGGGGTAATGAGCAGTTCTTC.

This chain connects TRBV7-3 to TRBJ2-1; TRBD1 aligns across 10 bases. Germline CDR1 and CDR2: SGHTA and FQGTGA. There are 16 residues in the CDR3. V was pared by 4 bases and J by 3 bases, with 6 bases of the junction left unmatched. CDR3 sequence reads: CASSSGTGANYNEQFF. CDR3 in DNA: TGTGCCAGCAGCTCCGGGACAGGGGCCAACTACAATGAGCAGTTCTTC.

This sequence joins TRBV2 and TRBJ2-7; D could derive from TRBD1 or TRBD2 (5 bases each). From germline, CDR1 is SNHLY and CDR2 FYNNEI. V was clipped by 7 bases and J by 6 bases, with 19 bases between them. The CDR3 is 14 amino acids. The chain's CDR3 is CASIRASSRGEQYF. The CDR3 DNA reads TGTGCCAGCATTCGGGCCAGCTCGAGGGGCGAGCAGTACTTC.